The clone carrying this T cell receptor (beta chain) is judged medium-sized. Its target is unknown. The data were taken from a study of breast tumors, draining lymph nodes, adjacent tissues. Whole-study results and caveats: Tumor repertoires ranked between lymph nodes and nontumor tissue in diversity, with V and J gene preferences. Luminal-like breast cancer showed significantly greater tumor-nontumor repertoire similarity than basal-like breast cancer did. The data were judged consistent with most tumor T cells coming from lymph node and expanding in tumor.

The CDR3 runs to 15 residues. Germline CDR1 LNHDA, CDR2 SQIVND (reference sequence). The V segment lost 5 bases and the J segment 0 bases; nucleotides outside the gene matches: 3. One entry per CDR3 protein results from TCRdb running MiXCR on the multiplex PCR reads. The table has about 15,000 distinct CDR3 sequences, nearly 45% seen once. This rearrangement joins TRBV19 to TRBJ2-3; 9 bases fit TRBD2. The sequence was collected from a female donor with breast cancer. Some clones in this sample may be carry-over from other donors' samples. The specimen was tumor-adjacent breast tissue. The CDR3 nucleotides are TGTGCCAGTAGTGTAACTAGCGGGAGCACAGATACGCAGTATTTT. Translation: CASSVTSGSTDTQYF.